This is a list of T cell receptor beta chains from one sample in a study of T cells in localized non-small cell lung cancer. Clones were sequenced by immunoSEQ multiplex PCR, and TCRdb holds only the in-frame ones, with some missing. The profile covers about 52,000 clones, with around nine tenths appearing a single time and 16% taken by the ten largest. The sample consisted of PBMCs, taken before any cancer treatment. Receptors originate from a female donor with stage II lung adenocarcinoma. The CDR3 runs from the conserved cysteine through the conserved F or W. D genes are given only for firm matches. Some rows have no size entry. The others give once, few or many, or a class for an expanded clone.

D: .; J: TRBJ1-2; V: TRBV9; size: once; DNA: TGTGCCAGCAGCACGGACAGTGGCTACACCTTC; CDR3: CASSTDSGYTF
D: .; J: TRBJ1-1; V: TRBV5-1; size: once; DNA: TGCGCCAGCAGCTTGACCGGGGGCGCGGGGGACACTGAAGCTTTCTTT; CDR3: CASSLTGGAGDTEAFF
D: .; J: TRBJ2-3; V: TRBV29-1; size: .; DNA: TGCAGCGTTTCAAGAGGGGGCACAGATACGCAGTATTTT; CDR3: CSVSRGGTDTQYF
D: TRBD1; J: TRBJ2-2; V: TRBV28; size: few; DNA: TGTGCCAGCAGTAGACAGGGTCGTATAACCACCGGGGAGCTGTTTTTT; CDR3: CASSRQGRITTGELFF
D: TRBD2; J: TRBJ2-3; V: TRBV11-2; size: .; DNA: TGTGCCAGCAGCTTAGATCGGTACCTAGCGGGGGGCGTTAGCACAGATACGCAGTATTTT; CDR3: CASSLDRYLAGGVSTDTQYF
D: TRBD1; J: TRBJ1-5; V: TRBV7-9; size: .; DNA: TGTGCCAGCAGCTCCGGACAGGGAGTTTCCCAGCCCCAGCATTTT; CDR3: CASSSGQGVSQPQHF
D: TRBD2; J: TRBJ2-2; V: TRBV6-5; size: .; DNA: TGTGCCAGCAGTTACTCCGGGACTAGAAGCACCGGGGAGCTGTTTTTT; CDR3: CASSYSGTRSTGELFF
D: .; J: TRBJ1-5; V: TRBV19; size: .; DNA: TGTGCCAGCAGCGGATGGCGTGGACAGCCCCAGCATTTT; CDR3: CASSGWRGQPQHF
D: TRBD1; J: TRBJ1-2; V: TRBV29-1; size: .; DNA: TGCAGCGCCTGGACAGGGGACGCGAACTATGGCTACACCTTC; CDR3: CSAWTGDANYGYTF
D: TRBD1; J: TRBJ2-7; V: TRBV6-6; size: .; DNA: TGTGCCAGCAGTTACGTCGGGACAGGGCACTACGAGCAGTACTTC; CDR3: CASSYVGTGHYEQYF
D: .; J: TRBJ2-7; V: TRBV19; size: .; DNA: TGTGCCAGTAGGACTAAAGGCTCCTACGAGCAGTACTTC; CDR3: CASRTKGSYEQYF
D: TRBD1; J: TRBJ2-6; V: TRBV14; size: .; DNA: TGTGCCAGCAGTCCGGGACAGGGAGCTGGGGCCAACGTCCTGACTTTC; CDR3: CASSPGQGAGANVLTF
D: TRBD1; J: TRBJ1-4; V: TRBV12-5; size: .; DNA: TGTGCTAGTGGTTTAGGGACAGGGCAAGAAAAACTGTTTTTT; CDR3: CASGLGTGQEKLFF
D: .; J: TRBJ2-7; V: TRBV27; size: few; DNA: TGTGCCAGCAGTTTAGGGCAGGGGCTCTACGAGCAGTACTTC; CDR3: CASSLGQGLYEQYF
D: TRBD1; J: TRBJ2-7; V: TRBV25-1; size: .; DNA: TGTGCCAGCGGACCGGGACAGCTTTCCTACGAGCAGTACTTC; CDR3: CASGPGQLSYEQYF
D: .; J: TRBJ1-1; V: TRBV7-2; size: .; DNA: TGTGCCAGCAGCTTAGACAGGGTGAACACTGAAGCTTTCTTT; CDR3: CASSLDRVNTEAFF
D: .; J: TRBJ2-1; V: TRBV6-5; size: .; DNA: TGTGCCAGCAGTTACTTCAGGAAAAACAATGAGCAGTTCTTC; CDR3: CASSYFRKNNEQFF
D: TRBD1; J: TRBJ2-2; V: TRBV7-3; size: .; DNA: TGTGCCAGCAGCTTAATGGCAGGGGGCGACACCGGGGAGCTGTTTTTT; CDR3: CASSLMAGGDTGELFF
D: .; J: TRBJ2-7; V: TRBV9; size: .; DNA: TGTGCCAGCAGCGTAGTAAGGGTGGTGGGGGTCTACGAGCAGTACTTC; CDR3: CASSVVRVVGVYEQYF
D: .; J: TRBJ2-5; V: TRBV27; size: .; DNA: TGTGCCAGCAGTTCCCTCCGGGGAGAAAGGAGTGAGACCCAGTACTTC; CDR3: CASSSLRGERSETQYF
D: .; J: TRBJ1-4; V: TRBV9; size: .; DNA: TGTGCCAGCAGCGTAGGGCCCGACCCTAATGAAAAACTGTTTTTT; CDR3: CASSVGPDPNEKLFF
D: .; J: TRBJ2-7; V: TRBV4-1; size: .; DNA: TGCGCCAGCAGCCAAGCTGGAAGGGGAATTGGGGAGCAGTACTTC; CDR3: CASSQAGRGIGEQYF
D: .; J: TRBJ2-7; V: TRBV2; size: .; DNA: TGTGCCAGTGGGCAGGACTCCTACGAGCAGTACTTC; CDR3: CASGQDSYEQYF
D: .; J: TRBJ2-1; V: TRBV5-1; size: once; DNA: TGCGCCAGCAGCTTGAGACTAGACAGCGATGAGCAGTTCTTC; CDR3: CASSLRLDSDEQFF
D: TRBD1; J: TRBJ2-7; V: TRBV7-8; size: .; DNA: TGTGCCAGCAGCTTAGCCGGGACAGGGTTAAGCTACGAGCAGTACTTC; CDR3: CASSLAGTGLSYEQYF
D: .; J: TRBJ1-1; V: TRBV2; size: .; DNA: TGTGCCAGCAGTGATATACAAACCAACACTGAAGCTTTCTTT; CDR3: CASSDIQTNTEAFF
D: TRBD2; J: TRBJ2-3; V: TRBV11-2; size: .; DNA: TGTGCCAGCAGCGGGACTAGCGGGGGCACAGATACGCAGTATTTT; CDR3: CASSGTSGGTDTQYF
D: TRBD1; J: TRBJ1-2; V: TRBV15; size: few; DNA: TGTGCCACCAGCAGAGATGATAGGGGGCCCCACTATGGCTACACCTTC; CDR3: CATSRDDRGPHYGYTF
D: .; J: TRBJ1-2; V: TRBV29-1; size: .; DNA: TGCAGCGTTGTTAGGGGAATAGTAGAAGGCTACACCTTC; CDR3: CSVVRGIVEGYTF
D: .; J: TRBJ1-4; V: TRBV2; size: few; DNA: TGTGCCAGCAGTGAAGAAACCCTTCCTAATGAAAAACTGTTTTTT; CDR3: CASSEETLPNEKLFF
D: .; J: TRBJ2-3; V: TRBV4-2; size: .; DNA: TGTGCCAGCAGCCGGACTGGAGCAGATACGCAGTATTTT; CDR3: CASSRTGADTQYF
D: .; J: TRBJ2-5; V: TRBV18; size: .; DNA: TGTGCCAGCTCACCAGAAACCAACAGGGAGACCCAGTACTTC; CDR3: CASSPETNRETQYF
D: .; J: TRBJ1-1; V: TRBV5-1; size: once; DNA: TGCGCCAGCAGCTCTCTGGGGGGAAGTTTTGCGAACACTGAAGCTTTCTTT; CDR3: CASSSLGGSFANTEAFF
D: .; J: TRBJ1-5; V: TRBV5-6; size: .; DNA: TGTGCCAGCAGCTTACGTTCCACACAATCCAGCAATCAGCCCCAGCATTTT; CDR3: CASSLRSTQSSNQPQHF
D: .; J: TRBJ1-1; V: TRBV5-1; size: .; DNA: TGCGCCAGCAGCTTGGAGGGCAGGGATAACACTGAAGCTTTCTTT; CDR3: CASSLEGRDNTEAFF
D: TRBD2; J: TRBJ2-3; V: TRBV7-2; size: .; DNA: TGTGCCAGCCCAGGGATAGCGGGGGGAGTCGCAGATACGCAGTATTTT; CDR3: CASPGIAGGVADTQYF
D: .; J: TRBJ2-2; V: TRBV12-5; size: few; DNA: TGTGCTAGTGGTTTGAGGCAGGGAAACACCGGGGAGCTGTTTTTT; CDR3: CASGLRQGNTGELFF
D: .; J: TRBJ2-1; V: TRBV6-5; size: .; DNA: TGTGCCAGCAGCCGACCCTACAATGAGCAGTTCTTC; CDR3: CASSRPYNEQFF
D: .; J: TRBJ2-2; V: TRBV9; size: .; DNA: TGTGCCAGCAGCGTAGAATCCGGGTCCCTCGCCGGGGAGCTGTTTTTT; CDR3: CASSVESGSLAGELFF
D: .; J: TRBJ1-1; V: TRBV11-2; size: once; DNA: TGTGCCAGCAGCCCCGCATACGGCGGGAACACTGAAGCTTTCTTT; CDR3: CASSPAYGGNTEAFF
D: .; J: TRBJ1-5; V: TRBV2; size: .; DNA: TGTGCCAGCAGTGAAGCGCGGGTGGCAGGAGATCAGCCCCAGCATTTT; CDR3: CASSEARVAGDQPQHF
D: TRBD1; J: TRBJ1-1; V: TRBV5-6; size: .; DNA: TGTGCCAGCAGGATCTTTCAGGGGGATTTAATGAACACTGAAGCTTTCTTT; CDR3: CASRIFQGDLMNTEAFF
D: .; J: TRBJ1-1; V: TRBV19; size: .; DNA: TGTGCCAGTAGTATAGGGGGGGCGAACACTGAAGCTTTCTTT; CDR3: CASSIGGANTEAFF
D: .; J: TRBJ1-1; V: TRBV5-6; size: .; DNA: TGTGCCAGCAGCAATTTTAAACCGGAATTGGGGCACAAGAACACTGAAGCTTTCTTT; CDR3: CASSNFKPELGHKNTEAFF
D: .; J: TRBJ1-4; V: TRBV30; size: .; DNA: TGTGCCTGGACCCCCTTGGGGGGTAATGAAAAACTGTTTTTT; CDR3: CAWTPLGGNEKLFF
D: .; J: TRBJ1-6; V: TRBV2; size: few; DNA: TGTGCCAGCAGTGTGGCGCCCCCGCGAACAGGGAGTTCACCCCTCCACTTT; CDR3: CASSVAPPRTGSSPLHF